This T cell receptor beta chain appears in the sequencing data of a study of early T cells in non-severe SARS-CoV-2 infection (dated by TCRdb to about 2021). In terms of the full investigation: Because TCR sequencing was done on bulk RNA from unsorted whole blood, the alpha and beta chains could not be paired.

The study was a case-control design nested within a healthcare worker cohort in London, UK, with weekly nasopharyngeal swab PCR tests and blood sampling. Healthcare workers were recruited between 23 and 31 March 2020, during the week of the UK lockdown, and were followed weekly for up to about 15 weeks. This clonotype has a count of ten or more. No cognate antigen has been identified for it. No much larger clonotype is one base removed from it; base qualities were not supplied. Receptors were amplified or captured by 5' RACE. Sequencing took place on a NextSeq 500. Unique molecular identifiers were attached to individual cDNA molecules in the TCR library protocol so that sequencing error and PCR bias could be corrected. Both TCR alpha and beta chains were sequenced, and tight co-correlation was observed between alpha and beta sequence abundances in each sample. On the authors' methods: V gene, J gene and CDR3 annotation of TCR sequences was performed with Decombinator V4. Expanded TCRs were defined as changing significantly between any two time points under a Poisson model with p below 0.0001. TCR abundances were normalised to the total number of TCRs sequenced in each sample and reported as counts per million. VDJdb, accessed 1 November 2021, was searched for CMV, EBV and SARS-CoV-2 annotated TCRs, excluding TCRs annotated for multiple antigens. Using fastp at Q25 and MiXCR, TCRdb reprocessed the public reads and kept productive beta chains. Merged by CDR3 protein, the rows form single entries marked with the most common genes and DNA. In this record, the V and J calls reflect TCRdb's handling and not the investigators' own analysis. The sample table records more than 75,000 distinct CDR3 sequences; around 14% of these occur just once. Clones ranked in the top ten supply about 6.4% of the sample.

Study-wide findings and limitations: VDJdb matching was skewed toward anti-spike CD8 responses and likely underestimated virus-specific expansions, missing private and CD4 specificities.

Sequencing was carried out using whole blood. This sequence was found in an adult who was a healthcare worker with PCR-confirmed SARS-CoV-2 infection or an uninfected control (not recorded which).

The encoded CDR3 is CSAVTDRAEQYF. The nucleotide sequence is TGCAGTGCAGTAACCGACAGGGCCGAGCAGTACTTC. The chain is assembled from TRBV20-1 and TRBJ2-7, with 7 junctional bases fitting TRBD1. Here V drops 6 bases and J drops 6 bases, and the junction holds 8 bases not matched to any gene. CDR1 and CDR2 are read off the germline V gene (reference sequence) as DFQATT and SNEGSKA. Spanning cysteine to phenylalanine, the CDR3 consists of 12 amino acids. Of all the DNA, just the CDR3 is kept, 36 bases in frame from base 1.